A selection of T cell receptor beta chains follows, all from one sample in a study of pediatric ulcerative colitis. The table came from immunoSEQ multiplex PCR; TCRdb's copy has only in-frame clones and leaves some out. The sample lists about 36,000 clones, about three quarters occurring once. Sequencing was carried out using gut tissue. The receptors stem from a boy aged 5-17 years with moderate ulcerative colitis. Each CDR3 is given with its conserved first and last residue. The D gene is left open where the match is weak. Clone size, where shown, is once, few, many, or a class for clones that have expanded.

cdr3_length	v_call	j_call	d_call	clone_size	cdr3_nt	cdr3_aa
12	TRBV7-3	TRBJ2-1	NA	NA	TGTGCCAGCAGCCACCAGGGAGGTGAGCAGTTCTTC	CASSHQGGEQFF
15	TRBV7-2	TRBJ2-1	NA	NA	TGTGCCAGCAGCTTAGAACTGAACTCCTACAATGAGCAGTTCTTC	CASSLELNSYNEQFF
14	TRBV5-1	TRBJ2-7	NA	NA	TGCGCCAGCAGCTCACCGCAGGGGTCTCACGAGCAGTACTTC	CASSSPQGSHEQYF
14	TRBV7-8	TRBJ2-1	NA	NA	TGTGCCAGCAGCCTAGGGCCTAGCGACAATGAGCAGTTCTTC	CASSLGPSDNEQFF
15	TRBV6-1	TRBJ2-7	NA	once	TGTGCCAGCAGTGAATACGGATATACCTCCTACGAGCAGTACTTC	CASSEYGYTSYEQYF
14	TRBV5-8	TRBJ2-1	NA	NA	TGTGCCAGCAGCTTGGAGAAAGGGGGGAATGAGCAGTTCTTC	CASSLEKGGNEQFF
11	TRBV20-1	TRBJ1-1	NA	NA	TGCAGTGCTAGGTTTTCGGGTGAAGCTTTCTTT	CSARFSGEAFF
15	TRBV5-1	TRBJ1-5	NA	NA	TGCGCCAGCAGCTTGGCCGGGGAGTACAATCAGCCCCAGCATTTT	CASSLAGEYNQPQHF
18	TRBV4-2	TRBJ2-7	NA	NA	TGTGCCAGCACCCGAATCCTAGTCGCCGGTAGGGTCAGGCACGAGCAGTACTTC	CASTRILVAGRVRHEQYF
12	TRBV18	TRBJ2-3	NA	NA	TGTGCCAGCTCAACCAGAGCAGATACGCAGTATTTT	CASSTRADTQYF
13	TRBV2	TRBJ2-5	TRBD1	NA	TGTGCCAGCAGTCCGGGACAGGTCGAGACCCAGTACTTC	CASSPGQVETQYF
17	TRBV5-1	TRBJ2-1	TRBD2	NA	TGCGCCAGCAGCCCTCTGGGACTAGCGGGGTCCTACAATGAGCAGTTCTTC	CASSPLGLAGSYNEQFF
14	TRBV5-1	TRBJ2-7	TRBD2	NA	TGCGCCAGCAGCTACGGGACTAGCGCCTACGAGCAGTACTTC	CASSYGTSAYEQYF
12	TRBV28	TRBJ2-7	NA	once	TGTGCCAGCAGGTCGACAGGCTACGAGCAGTACTTC	CASRSTGYEQYF
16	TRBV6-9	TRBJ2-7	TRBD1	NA	TGTGCCAGCAGTTATCCCCGGACAGGGGGCTCCTACGAGCAGTACTTC	CASSYPRTGGSYEQYF
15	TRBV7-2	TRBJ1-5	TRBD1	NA	TGTGCCAGCAGCATCTACAGGGGTATCGATCAGCCCCAGCATTTT	CASSIYRGIDQPQHF
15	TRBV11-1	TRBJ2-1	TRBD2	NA	TGTGCCAGCAGCTTAGCCCTAGCGGGAGGCAATGAGCAGTTCTTC	CASSLALAGGNEQFF
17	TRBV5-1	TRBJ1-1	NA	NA	TGCGCCAGCAGCTTGGGGACCGGGATCCTAAATGGCGCTGAAGCTTTCTTT	CASSLGTGILNGAEAFF
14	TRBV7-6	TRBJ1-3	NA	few	TGTGCCAGCAGCTTAGAGACAGGAGGAAACACCATATATTTT	CASSLETGGNTIYF
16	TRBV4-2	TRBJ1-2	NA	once	TGTGCCAGCAGCCCTCCCCTGCGGGGGTATGACTATGGCTACACCTTC	CASSPPLRGYDYGYTF
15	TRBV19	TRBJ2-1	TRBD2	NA	TGTGCCAGTATTTGGGCGGGGGGTTCCGGGAATGAGCAGTTCTTC	CASIWAGGSGNEQFF
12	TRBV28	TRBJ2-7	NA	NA	TGTGCCAGCAGCTTCAGAATAGGCGAGCAGTACTTC	CASSFRIGEQYF
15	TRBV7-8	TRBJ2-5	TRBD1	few	TGTGCCAGCAGCTCGCCCTACAGGGGGCAAGAGACCCAGTACTTC	CASSSPYRGQETQYF
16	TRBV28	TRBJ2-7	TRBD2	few	TGTGCCAGCAGCCACCCGATTAGCGGGGTTCAAAGGGAGCAGTACTTC	CASSHPISGVQREQYF
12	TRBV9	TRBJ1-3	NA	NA	TGTGCCAGCAGCACTGACGGAAACACCATATATTTT	CASSTDGNTIYF
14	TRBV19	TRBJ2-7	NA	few	TGTGCCAGTAGCCCCTACACCGGGACGCGCGAGCAGTACTTC	CASSPYTGTREQYF